Listed here are 15 T cell receptor beta chains from one sample, sequenced in a study of cytomegalovirus exposure and HLA in healthy donors (dated by TCRdb to 2016 to 2017). Libraries came from the immunoSEQ multiplex PCR assay. A mixture of 60 forward primers for TCR Vbeta segments and 13 reverse primers for TCR Jbeta segments was used in the multiplex PCR. TCRdb stores this immuneACCESS table with in-frame sequences only. Part of the clones is absent; in the studies checked, under half of the shortfall reflects unresolved V genes, and no reason is known for the rest. The sample records 150,000 or so clones, approximately 75% of which are singletons. In total, the top ten clones hold about 3% of the sample. The sequenced sample was PBMCs. The receptors here all came from a man younger than 30 in good health and CMV-seronegative.

V gene TRBV28 combines with J gene TRBJ1-1; 9 nucleotides agree with TRBD1. Germline lookup yields CDR1 MDHEN and CDR2 SYDVKM. This CDR3 has 15 residues. J was trimmed by 4 bases and V by 4 bases; bases with no gene match: 7. CDR3 sequence: CASSSPGDRVTEAFF. CDR3 DNA sequence: TGTGCCAGCAGTTCCCCCGGGGACAGGGTCACTGAAGCTTTCTTT.

On this clone: At one end the junction does not follow the germline gene, possibly because of a read error. This chain uses TRBV7-9 with TRBJ1-1, with TRBD1 as a possible D gene (5 bases). CDR1 is SEHNR and CDR2 is FQNEAQ in the germline V gene (reference sequence). The CDR3 is 17 amino acids. CDR3 sequence (DNA): TGTTCCAGCAGCTTAGCCGAATACAGGACGGACTACGCCGAAGCTTTCTTT. Amino acid sequence: CSSSLAEYRTDYAEAFF.

This chain joins TRBV10-3 and TRBJ2-7; 10 bases align to TRBD1. From germline, CDR1 is ENHRY and CDR2 SYGVKD. The length of the CDR3 is 14 residues. Trimming removed 10 bases from V and 7 bases from J; junction bases left unmatched: 13. CDR3 sequence (DNA): TGTGCCACCACCGGGCGGACAGGGGGTAGGGAGCAGTACTTC. It is translated as CATTGRTGGREQYF.

The V call is TRBV18, the J call TRBJ2-7, with 7 bases identical to TRBD1. V lost 4 bases and J lost 5; bases outside the gene matches: 11. The germline V gene encodes CDR1 KGHSH and CDR2 LQKENI. The CDR3 sequence is 15 residues long. The CDR3: CASSLPRTGLDEQYF. The CDR3 DNA reads as TGTGCCAGCTCACTGCCCAGGACAGGACTTGACGAGCAGTACTTC.

The chain carries TRBV18 and TRBJ2-5; TRBD1 agrees at 8 bases. The ends lost 3 bases at V and 2 bases at J; junction bases unmatched: 5. The CDR3 is 15 amino acids. Germline V CDR1 and CDR2: KGHSH, LQKENI. CDR3 bases: TGTGCCAGCTCACCCCCGGGACAGGCGCAAGAGACCCAGTACTTC. Protein: CASSPPGQAQETQYF.

The gene calls are TRBV7-6 and TRBJ2-7; TRBD2 aligns across 9 bases. CDR1 SGHVS and CDR2 FNYEAQ come from the germline V gene. The V gene end was trimmed by 5 bases and the J gene end by 3 bases; junction bases not matched to a gene: 11. The CDR3 is 16 residues long. CDR3 amino acids: CASSPGAGGGFYEQYF. DNA of the CDR3: TGTGCCAGCAGCCCCGGCGCGGGGGGGGGATTCTACGAGCAGTACTTC.

This chain links TRBV29-1 with TRBJ2-7; TRBD2 agrees at 7 bases. The CDR3 spans 16 residues. Germline lookup yields CDR1 SQVTM and CDR2 ANQGSEA. With V trimmed by 6 bases and J by 4 bases, 18 bases remained unmatched. The CDR3 loop reads CSVPLRGGTATYEQYV. Written as DNA, the CDR3 is TGCAGCGTCCCACTTCGCGGGGGTACGGCGACTTACGAGCAGTACGTC.

The chain couples TRBV5-4 to TRBJ2-1; TRBD2 matches 8 bases. This CDR3 region has 13 residues. After removal of 10 bases from V and 4 bases from J, the junction contained 7 bases not matched to a gene. Germline assignment: CDR1 SGHNT and CDR2 YYREEE (reference sequence). The DNA for the CDR3 is TGTGCCGCGAGCGGGGGCGGGTACAATGAGCAGTTCTTC. This codes for CAASGGGYNEQFF. The entire variable domain, with the rest obtained from reference TRBV5-4 and TRBJ2-1, is as follows: ETGVTQSPTHLIKTRGQQVTLRCSSQSGHNTVSWYQQALGQGPQFIFQYYREEENGRGNFPPRFSGLQFPNYSSELNVNALELDDSALYLCAASGGGYNEQFFGPGTRLTVL.

J is TRBJ2-7 and V is TRBV7-3; tentatively, D is TRBD1 (6 bases). The V and J ends lost 4 bases and 7 bases respectively, with 14 bases between them. Germline V gene lookup returns CDR1 SGHTA and CDR2 FQGTGA. The CDR3 length is 13 residues. CDR3 protein: CASSSRAQGEQYF. The CDR3, as DNA: TGTGCCAGCAGCTCCCGGGCCCAGGGGGAGCAGTACTTC.

The chain combines TRBV7-9 with TRBJ2-6, with a tentative D call TRBD1 (5 bases). The CDR3 is 17 residues long. Looked up from germline, CDR1 is SEHNR and CDR2 is FQNEAQ (reference sequence). Trimming took 10 bases from V and 1 from J, leaving 20 bases between them. CDR3 DNA sequence: TGTGCCACCCCCCTAGGGGCCTTTCCTTCTGGGGCCAACGTCCTGACTTTC. Protein sequence: CATPLGAFPSGANVLTF. Full variable domain (rest looked up from reference TRBV7-9 and TRBJ2-6): DTGVSQNPRHKITKRGQNVTFRCDPISEHNRLYWYRQTLGQGPEFLTYFQNEAQLEKSRLLSDRFSAERPKGSFSTLEIQRTEQGDSAMYLCATPLGAFPSGANVLTFGAGSRLTVL.

The chain joins TRBV6-5 to TRBJ1-5, with 7 bases fitting TRBD1. Trimming removed 5 bases from V and 5 bases from J; junction bases left unmatched: 3. From germline, CDR1 is MNHEY and CDR2 SVGAGI. The CDR3 length is 13 residues. The CDR3 DNA is TGTGCCAGCAGTGGGACAGAACATCAGCCCCAGCATTTT. Translation gives CASSGTEHQPQHF.

This clone has only a few counts. The chain combines TRBV27 with TRBJ1-2, with 7 bases matching TRBD1. V lost 7 bases to trimming and J lost 0 bases; unmatched junction nucleotides: 11. This CDR3 has 16 amino acids. Germline CDR1 reads MNHEY; CDR2 reads SMNVEV (reference sequence). The CDR3 nucleotides read TGTGCCAGCACTCCCTGGGGGACAGCTACTAACTATGGCTACACCTTC. Residues: CASTPWGTATNYGYTF.

V usage is TRBV7-6 and J usage is TRBJ2-1, with 9 positions matching TRBD1. The CDR3 is 15 residues long. J gave up 5 bases and V 1 base, and 3 bases lay outside the gene matches. Germline assignment: CDR1 SGHVS and CDR2 FNYEAQ. CDR3 loop: CASSLGTGADNEQFF. The CDR3 DNA sequence: TGTGCCAGCAGCTTAGGGACAGGGGCAGACAATGAGCAGTTCTTC.

This clone occurred a few times. CDR3 in amino acids: CSVEDRGGWGTEAFF. In nucleotides, the CDR3 is TGCAGCGTTGAAGATCGAGGAGGGTGGGGCACTGAAGCTTTCTTT. The V gene is TRBV29-1, the J gene TRBJ1-1; no firm D call. V was clipped by 0 bases and J by 4 bases, with 15 bases between them. The CDR3 is 15 residues long. Germline loops: CDR1 SQVTM, CDR2 ANQGSEA.

The chain recombines TRBV2 with TRBJ1-4, with a weak D call TRBD1 (6 bases). The CDR3 has 14 residues. Germline V gene lookup returns CDR1 SNHLY and CDR2 FYNNEI. V gave up 6 bases and J gave up 4 bases, with 12 bases separating them. The DNA for the CDR3 is TGTGCCAGCAGCGGGACAAACTTTAATGAAAAACTGTTTTTT. Translation: CASSGTNFNEKLFF.